This is a list of T cell receptor beta chains from one sample in a study of cytomegalovirus exposure and HLA in healthy donors. Sequencing used immunoSEQ multiplex PCR; TCRdb keeps in-frame clones, though not all of them. The table lists roughly 150,000 clones, 70% to 75% of them singletons, with under 2% in the top ten. The material sequenced was PBMCs. Receptors originate from a woman aged 30 to 39 in good health and CMV-seronegative. The CDR3 runs from the conserved cysteine through the conserved F or W. A D gene is named only where the DNA matches it firmly. Some rows mark clone size as missing; the rest say once, few, many or name a class of expanded clone.

abundance: few; len: 14; j_gene: TRBJ2-1; v_gene: TRBV29-1; d_gene: -; CDR3nt: TGCAGCGGGGTTAGCGGCAGCTCCTACAATGAGCAGTTCTTC; CDR3aa: CSGVSGSSYNEQFF
abundance: few; len: 16; j_gene: TRBJ2-1; v_gene: TRBV7-3; d_gene: TRBD2; CDR3nt: TGTGCCAGCAGCTTAACGGGCGGGAGTGCCTACAATGAGCAGTTCTTC; CDR3aa: CASSLTGGSAYNEQFF
abundance: -; len: 14; j_gene: TRBJ1-6; v_gene: TRBV27; d_gene: -; CDR3nt: TGTGCCAGCAGTCCCTACAGGGCGGATTCACCCCTCCACTTT; CDR3aa: CASSPYRADSPLHF
abundance: -; len: 15; j_gene: TRBJ1-6; v_gene: TRBV7-9; d_gene: -; CDR3nt: TGTGCCAGCAGCTTAGACCGGGACCTAAGGACAGCCCTCCACTTT; CDR3aa: CASSLDRDLRTALHF
abundance: few; len: 15; j_gene: TRBJ2-2; v_gene: TRBV11-3; d_gene: TRBD1; CDR3nt: TGTGCCAGCAGCCAGACAGGGCCTCTGGCCGGGGAGCTGTTTTTT; CDR3aa: CASSQTGPLAGELFF
abundance: few; len: 14; j_gene: TRBJ1-2; v_gene: TRBV7-6; d_gene: -; CDR3nt: TGTGCCAGCAGCTTAACTCAGTCGGGCTATGGCTACACCTTC; CDR3aa: CASSLTQSGYGYTF
abundance: -; len: 19; j_gene: TRBJ2-4; v_gene: TRBV27; d_gene: TRBD1; CDR3nt: TGTGCCAGCAGTCCGACGGGACAGGCTGAACTTGCAGCCAAAAACATTCAGTACTTC; CDR3aa: CASSPTGQAELAAKNIQYF
abundance: -; len: 13; j_gene: TRBJ2-7; v_gene: TRBV7-2; d_gene: -; CDR3nt: TGTGCCAGCAGCTTAAGTACTGTCTACGAGCAGTACTTC; CDR3aa: CASSLSTVYEQYF
abundance: few; len: 17; j_gene: TRBJ1-3; v_gene: TRBV28; d_gene: -; CDR3nt: TGTGCCAGCAGTTTGGTTCCCCCCAGTTCCTCTGGAAACACCATATATTTT; CDR3aa: CASSLVPPSSSGNTIYF
abundance: once; len: 16; j_gene: TRBJ2-1; v_gene: TRBV19; d_gene: TRBD2; CDR3nt: TGTGCCAGTAGTATGTTTACTAGCGGGAGGGCCGCTGAGCAGTTCTTC; CDR3aa: CASSMFTSGRAAEQFF
abundance: -; len: 17; j_gene: TRBJ2-3; v_gene: TRBV18; d_gene: TRBD2; CDR3nt: TGTGCCAGCTCCCCCAGCGTTCTAGCGGTGAGCACAGATACGCAGTATTTT; CDR3aa: CASSPSVLAVSTDTQYF
abundance: -; len: 14; j_gene: TRBJ2-1; v_gene: TRBV19; d_gene: -; CDR3nt: TGTGCCAGTACAACGGTCTACTCCTACAATGAGCAGTTCTTC; CDR3aa: CASTTVYSYNEQFF
abundance: -; len: 13; j_gene: TRBJ2-5; v_gene: TRBV19; d_gene: -; CDR3nt: TGTGCCAGTGGAATCTTAGCCGGGGAGACCCAGTACTTC; CDR3aa: CASGILAGETQYF
abundance: -; len: 15; j_gene: TRBJ1-2; v_gene: TRBV5-1; d_gene: -; CDR3nt: TGCGCCAGCAGCTTGGCCAACAGGGCGGACTATGGCTACACCTTC; CDR3aa: CASSLANRADYGYTF
abundance: -; len: 15; j_gene: TRBJ1-2; v_gene: TRBV6-1; d_gene: TRBD1; CDR3nt: TGTGCCAGCAGTGACGGAGGACAGGGTGGGTACGGCTACACCTTC; CDR3aa: CASSDGGQGGYGYTF
abundance: -; len: 14; j_gene: TRBJ1-1; v_gene: TRBV18; d_gene: TRBD1; CDR3nt: TGTGCCAGCTCACCAAAGACAGGGGCCCCTGAAGCTTTCTTT; CDR3aa: CASSPKTGAPEAFF
abundance: -; len: 13; j_gene: TRBJ2-5; v_gene: TRBV30; d_gene: TRBD1; CDR3nt: TGTGCCTGGAGGGCAGGGGGCGGCGTGACCCAGTACTTC; CDR3aa: CAWRAGGGVTQYF
abundance: -; len: 13; j_gene: TRBJ1-2; v_gene: TRBV18; d_gene: TRBD1; CDR3nt: TGTGCCAGCTCACAAGGGACAGGCTATGGCTACACCTTC; CDR3aa: CASSQGTGYGYTF
abundance: few; len: 13; j_gene: TRBJ2-5; v_gene: TRBV7-9; d_gene: -; CDR3nt: TGTGCCAGCAGCTTGGATGGGCCGGAGACCCAGTACTTC; CDR3aa: CASSLDGPETQYF
abundance: -; len: 14; j_gene: TRBJ2-3; v_gene: TRBV28; d_gene: -; CDR3nt: TGTGCCAGCAGTTTGGGCAGGGTCATAGATACGCAGTATTTT; CDR3aa: CASSLGRVIDTQYF
abundance: -; len: 14; j_gene: TRBJ1-2; v_gene: TRBV16; d_gene: -; CDR3nt: TGTGCCAGCAGCCCCGACAGTCGTATCTATGGCTACACCTTC; CDR3aa: CASSPDSRIYGYTF
abundance: once; len: 15; j_gene: TRBJ1-2; v_gene: TRBV11-2; d_gene: -; CDR3nt: TGTGCCAGCAGCTTAGTCCAGGGTAACAACTATGGCTACACCTTC; CDR3aa: CASSLVQGNNYGYTF
abundance: -; len: 18; j_gene: TRBJ1-5; v_gene: TRBV21-1; d_gene: -; CDR3nt: TGTGCCAGCAGCCCTCGGGGCGGGGGTCCTTTGGGCAATCAGCCCCAGCATTTT; CDR3aa: CASSPRGGGPLGNQPQHF